The T cell receptor beta chain described here comes from a study of blood T cells in healthy people across ages. The CDR3 covers 16 residues. The ends lost 1 base at V and 5 bases at J; junction bases unmatched: 10. Looked up from germline, CDR1 is SGDLS and CDR2 is YYNGEE. In this sample, this clonotype turned up a few times. Primed by a sample-barcoded 5' primer and a J-beta primer mix, a second PCR proceeded for about 6 to 11 cycles. TCRdb reprocessed the 5' RACE reads via MiXCR and lists one record per CDR3 protein. The data contain about 1,400,000 distinct CDR3 sequences, 42% of them singletons. The origin of this receptor is a woman in her late teens or twenties in good health. Specimen: blood. The chain employs TRBV9 and TRBJ1-1, with 8 positions matching TRBD1. The CDR3 loop is CASSVWTGQLDTEAFF. The DNA for the CDR3 is TGTGCCAGCAGCGTATGGACAGGGCAGCTGGATACTGAAGCTTTCTTT.